Listed below are T cell receptor beta chains from one sample, sequenced in a study of post-analysis software for immune sequencing data. MiXCR was run by TCRdb on the PCR reads, yielding one entry per CDR3 protein. The sample includes roughly 670,000 distinct CDR3 sequences, roughly three fifths seen only once; the top ten take around 10%. Specimen: blood. All receptors come from a girl aged 2-10 years with multiple sclerosis. Each CDR3 is given with its conserved first and last residue. The order of the fields is clone size, J gene, D gene, V gene, CDR3 protein, CDR3 DNA. The D gene is left open where the match is weak. Size is omitted from some rows. Given values are once, few, many or a class for expanded clones.

size: .
J: TRBJ2-5
D: TRBD2
V: TRBV5-5
CDR3: CASSRTGTIKQETQYF
DNA: TGTGCCAGCAGCCGCACCGGGACTATTAAGCAAGAGACCCAGTACTTC

size: few
J: TRBJ2-1
D: .
V: TRBV7-6
CDR3: CASSLKRDTEQFF
DNA: TGTGCCAGCAGCCTCAAGCGGGACACTGAGCAGTTCTTC

size: .
J: TRBJ1-1
D: .
V: TRBV3-1
CDR3: CASSQMNTEAFF
DNA: TGTGCCAGCAGCCAGATGAACACTGAAGCTTTCTTT

size: .
J: TRBJ2-7
D: .
V: TRBV11-2
CDR3: CASSRGAVDYEQYF
DNA: TGTGCCAGCAGCCGCGGGGCGGTGGACTACGAGCAGTACTTC

size: .
J: TRBJ2-5
D: TRBD2
V: TRBV11-1
CDR3: CASSSRGRGLETQYF
DNA: TGTGCCAGCAGCTCCCGCGGGAGGGGCCTAGAGACCCAGTACTTC

size: few
J: TRBJ2-2
D: .
V: TRBV7-2
CDR3: CASSLGGGNTGELFF
DNA: TGTGCCAGCAGCTTAGGTGGAGGTAACACCGGGGAGCTGTTTTTT

size: .
J: TRBJ2-7
D: .
V: TRBV18
CDR3: CASSPPGAEGDQYF
DNA: TGTGCCAGCTCACCACCGGGCGCGGAGGGAGACCAGTACTTC

size: .
J: TRBJ1-1
D: TRBD1
V: TRBV6-5
CDR3: CASQAGGWTEAFF
DNA: TGTGCCAGCCAGGCAGGGGGCTGGACTGAAGCTTTCTTT

size: .
J: TRBJ2-4
D: .
V: TRBV6-1
CDR3: CASSAYRTLFNIQYF
DNA: TGTGCCAGCAGTGCTTACCGGACTTTATTTAACATTCAGTACTTC

size: .
J: TRBJ1-1
D: .
V: TRBV20-1
CDR3: CSARGAIEAFF
DNA: TGCAGTGCTAGAGGGGCAATTGAAGCTTTCTTT

size: .
J: TRBJ1-1
D: .
V: TRBV12-3/TRBV12-4
CDR3: CASSPGQHGTEAFF
DNA: TGTGCCAGCAGTCCCGGACAGCACGGCACTGAAGCTTTCTTT

size: .
J: TRBJ2-7
D: TRBD2
V: TRBV7-2
CDR3: CASSGDIAGGTFEQYF
DNA: TGTGCCAGCAGCGGAGATATAGCGGGAGGGACTTTCGAGCAGTACTTC

size: few
J: TRBJ2-7
D: TRBD2
V: TRBV25-1
CDR3: CASSRSSGRAVSYEQYF
DNA: TGTGCCAGCAGTCGGTCTAGCGGGAGGGCCGTCTCCTACGAGCAGTACTTC

size: .
J: TRBJ2-7
D: .
V: TRBV28
CDR3: CASSGQLHSNEQYF
DNA: TGTGCCAGCAGCGGACAGCTACACTCTAACGAGCAGTACTTC

size: .
J: TRBJ2-1
D: .
V: TRBV3-1
CDR3: CASSQGGPSEQFF
DNA: TGTGCCAGCAGCCAAGGGGGGCCCTCCGAGCAGTTCTTC

size: .
J: TRBJ2-1
D: .
V: TRBV12-3/TRBV12-4
CDR3: CASSPYVRDEQFF
DNA: TGTGCCAGCAGCCCCTACGTCCGCGATGAGCAGTTCTTC

size: few
J: TRBJ2-7
D: TRBD2
V: TRBV20-1
CDR3: CSARDSLSSGRGYEQYF
DNA: TGCAGTGCTAGAGATTCTCTCTCAAGCGGGAGAGGCTACGAGCAGTACTTC

size: .
J: TRBJ1-1
D: TRBD1
V: TRBV7-9
CDR3: CASSYLRDRGRTEAFF
DNA: TGTGCCAGCAGCTACCTCCGGGACAGGGGGCGTACTGAAGCTTTCTTT

size: .
J: TRBJ1-5
D: TRBD1
V: TRBV20-1
CDR3: CSARDSGQGGEQPQHF
DNA: TGCAGTGCTAGAGATTCCGGACAGGGGGGAGAACAGCCCCAGCATTTT

size: few
J: TRBJ2-1
D: TRBD2
V: TRBV7-8
CDR3: CASSSLTGGGYNEQFF
DNA: TGTGCCAGCAGCTCCCTGACTGGGGGAGGGTACAATGAGCAGTTCTTC

size: .
J: TRBJ1-5
D: .
V: TRBV6-1
CDR3: CASSAHSNQPQHF
DNA: TGTGCCAGCAGCGCCCATAGCAATCAGCCCCAGCATTTT

size: few
J: TRBJ2-2
D: .
V: TRBV6-5
CDR3: CASSYVNTGELFF
DNA: TGTGCCAGCAGTTACGTTAACACCGGGGAGCTGTTTTTT

size: .
J: TRBJ1-1
D: .
V: TRBV27
CDR3: CASSSRGKRAFF
DNA: TGTGCCAGCAGTTCCCGAGGAAAACGGGCTTTCTTT

size: few
J: TRBJ1-1
D: .
V: TRBV7-6
CDR3: CASSLRGLPGGSNTEAFF
DNA: TGTGCCAGCAGCTTAAGGGGTCTTCCGGGGGGCTCGAACACTGAAGCTTTCTTT

size: .
J: TRBJ2-3
D: .
V: TRBV5-1
CDR3: CASSLEFSDTQYF
DNA: TGCGCCAGCAGCTTGGAATTCTCAGATACGCAGTATTTT

size: .
J: TRBJ1-5
D: TRBD1
V: TRBV6-5
CDR3: CASSRDRGDNQPQHF
DNA: TGTGCCAGCAGCCGGGACAGGGGGGACAATCAGCCTCAGCATTTT

size: .
J: TRBJ1-1
D: TRBD1
V: TRBV7-2
CDR3: CASSFTGGAQNTEAFF
DNA: TGTGCCAGCAGCTTTACAGGGGGCGCGCAGAACACTGAAGCTTTCTTT

size: few
J: TRBJ1-1
D: TRBD1
V: TRBV7-9
CDR3: CASSSQGRTEAFF
DNA: TGTGCCAGCAGTTCACAGGGGCGCACTGAAGCTTTCTTT

size: .
J: TRBJ2-5
D: .
V: TRBV2
CDR3: CASSEGVGPAETQYF
DNA: TGTGCCAGCAGTGAAGGGGTAGGGCCGGCGGAGACCCAGTACTTC

size: .
J: TRBJ2-1
D: .
V: TRBV29-1
CDR3: CSASIDNEQFF
DNA: TGCAGCGCCTCCATCGACAATGAGCAGTTCTTC

size: .
J: TRBJ1-2
D: TRBD1
V: TRBV7-2
CDR3: CASSFMGTENYGYTF
DNA: TGTGCCAGCAGCTTCATGGGGACAGAGAACTATGGCTACACCTTC

size: once
J: TRBJ1-2
D: .
V: TRBV7-2
CDR3: CASSPRMGANYGYTF
DNA: TGTGCCAGCAGCCCCCGGATGGGAGCTAACTATGGCTACACCTTC

size: .
J: TRBJ2-1
D: .
V: TRBV6-7
CDR3: CASSYPPGASEQFF
DNA: TGTGCCAGCAGTTACCCCCCGGGGGCGAGTGAGCAGTTCTTC

size: .
J: TRBJ1-6
D: .
V: TRBV12-3/TRBV12-4
CDR3: CASSINRAESPLHF
DNA: TGTGCCAGCTCCATAAACAGGGCAGAGTCACCCCTCCACTTT

size: .
J: TRBJ2-1
D: TRBD1
V: TRBV10-1
CDR3: CASIPTGGIEQFF
DNA: TGCGCCAGCATTCCGACAGGGGGGATTGAGCAGTTCTTC

size: .
J: TRBJ1-1
D: .
V: TRBV20-1
CDR3: CSAPRLGAGMNTEAFF
DNA: TGCAGTGCTCCCCGGTTGGGGGCGGGGATGAACACTGAAGCTTTCTTT

size: .
J: TRBJ2-3
D: .
V: TRBV14
CDR3: CASSRVFRTDTQYF
DNA: TGTGCCAGCAGCCGAGTTTTTAGAACAGATACGCAGTATTTT

size: .
J: TRBJ2-1
D: TRBD2
V: TRBV4-2
CDR3: CASSQEPAGGRNEQFF
DNA: TGTGCCAGCAGCCAAGAACCAGCGGGGGGGCGCAATGAGCAGTTCTTC

size: few
J: TRBJ2-7
D: TRBD1
V: TRBV20-1
CDR3: CSARGDRTYEQYF
DNA: TGCAGTGCTAGGGGGGACAGGACCTACGAGCAGTACTTC

size: .
J: TRBJ1-4
D: .
V: TRBV25-1
CDR3: CASVPTGREGQKLFF
DNA: TGTGCCAGCGTACCCACCGGAAGGGAGGGTCAAAAACTGTTTTTT

size: .
J: TRBJ1-5
D: .
V: TRBV27
CDR3: CASSLSQYQPQHF
DNA: TGTGCCAGCAGTTTATCCCAATATCAGCCCCAGCATTTT

size: few
J: TRBJ1-1
D: .
V: TRBV6-5
CDR3: CASSEVGNTEAFF
DNA: TGTGCCAGCAGTGAGGTGGGGAACACTGAAGCTTTCTTT

size: few
J: TRBJ2-3
D: TRBD1
V: TRBV6-6
CDR3: CASSQTGGITDTQYF
DNA: TGTGCCAGCAGTCAAACAGGGGGCATCACAGATACGCAGTATTTT

size: .
J: TRBJ2-1
D: TRBD1
V: TRBV25-1
CDR3: CASSARGRGHNEQFF
DNA: TGTGCCAGCAGTGCCCGGGGCAGGGGGCACAATGAGCAGTTCTTC

size: .
J: TRBJ2-7
D: .
V: TRBV13
CDR3: CASSYSGGVPYEQYF
DNA: TGTGCCAGCAGCTATAGCGGAGGGGTCCCCTACGAGCAGTACTTC

size: .
J: TRBJ2-6
D: .
V: TRBV20-1
CDR3: CSASTLLAGNDTGANVLTF
DNA: TGCAGTGCTAGTACCCTCCTGGCAGGGAATGATACTGGGGCCAACGTCCTGACTTTC

size: .
J: TRBJ2-3
D: .
V: TRBV20-1
CDR3: CSAPELSVSTDTQYF
DNA: TGCAGTGCCCCGGAGCTGTCGGTTAGCACAGATACGCAGTATTTT

size: .
J: TRBJ2-7
D: .
V: TRBV20-1
CDR3: CSARGKTAGYEQYF
DNA: TGCAGTGCTAGAGGAAAGACGGCAGGCTACGAGCAGTACTTC

size: .
J: TRBJ2-1
D: .
V: TRBV7-9
CDR3: CASSISLVEQFF
DNA: TGTGCCAGCAGCATTAGCTTAGTTGAGCAGTTCTTC

size: few
J: TRBJ2-1
D: TRBD2
V: TRBV27
CDR3: CASIPGGRYNNEQFF
DNA: TGTGCCAGCATCCCGGGCGGGAGGTACAACAATGAGCAGTTCTTC